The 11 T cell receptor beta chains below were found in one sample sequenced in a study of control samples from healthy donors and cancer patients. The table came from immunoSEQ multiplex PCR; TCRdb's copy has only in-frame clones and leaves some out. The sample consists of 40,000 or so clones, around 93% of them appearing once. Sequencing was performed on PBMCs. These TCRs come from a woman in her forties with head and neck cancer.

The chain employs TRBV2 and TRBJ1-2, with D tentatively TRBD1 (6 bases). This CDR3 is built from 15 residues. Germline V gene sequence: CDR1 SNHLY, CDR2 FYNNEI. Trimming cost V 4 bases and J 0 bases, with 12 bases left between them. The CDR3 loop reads CASSGQGTANYGYTF. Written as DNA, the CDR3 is TGTGCCAGCAGTGGCCAGGGGACGGCTAACTATGGCTACACCTTC. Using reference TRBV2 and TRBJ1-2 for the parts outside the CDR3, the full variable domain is EPEVTQTPSHQVTQMGQEVILRCVPISNHLYFYWYRQILGQKVEFLVSFYNNEISEKSEIFDDQFSVERPDGSNFTLKIRSTKLEDSAMYFCASSGQGTANYGYTFGSGTRLTVV.

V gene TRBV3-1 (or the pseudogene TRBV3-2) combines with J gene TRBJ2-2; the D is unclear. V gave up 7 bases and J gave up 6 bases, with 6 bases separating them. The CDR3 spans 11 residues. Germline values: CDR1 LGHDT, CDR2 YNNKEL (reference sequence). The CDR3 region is CASNLAGELFF. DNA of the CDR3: TGTGCCAGCAACCTGGCCGGGGAGCTGTTTTTT.

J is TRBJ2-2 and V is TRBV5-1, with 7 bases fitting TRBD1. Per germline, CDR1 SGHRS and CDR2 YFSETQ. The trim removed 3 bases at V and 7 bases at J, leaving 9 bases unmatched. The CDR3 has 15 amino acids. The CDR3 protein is CASSSQTGSGGELFF. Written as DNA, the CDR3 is TGCGCCAGCAGCTCGCAGACAGGGAGCGGCGGGGAGCTGTTTTTT.

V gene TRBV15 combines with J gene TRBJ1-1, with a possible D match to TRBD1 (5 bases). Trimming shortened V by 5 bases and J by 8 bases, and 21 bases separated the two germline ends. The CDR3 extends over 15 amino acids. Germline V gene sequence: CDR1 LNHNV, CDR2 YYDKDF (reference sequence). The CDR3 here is CATSVLKLGGLEAFF. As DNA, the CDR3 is TGTGCCACCAGCGTCCTAAAGTTGGGGGGATTAGAAGCTTTCTTT.

The CDR3 DNA follows: TGTGCCATCAGTGATTCCATGGCGGCCTACGAGCAGTACTTC. It is translated as CAISDSMAAYEQYF. This sequence joins TRBV10-3 and TRBJ2-7; the D is unclear. The germline V gene encodes CDR1 ENHRY and CDR2 SYGVKD. CDR3 length equals 14 residues. V lost 3 bases and J 2 bases, leaving 11 bases between the germline ends.

The CDR3 region has the DNA TGCAGCGTTGAAGACCCACTAGCGGTTTACAATGAGCAGTTCTTC. Protein product: CSVEDPLAVYNEQFF. This chain joins TRBV29-1 and TRBJ2-1, with 8 bases matching TRBD2. The CDR3 extends over 15 amino acids. Germline values: CDR1 SQVTM, CDR2 ANQGSEA. V dropped 0 bases and J dropped 4; count of bases not matched to a gene: 5.

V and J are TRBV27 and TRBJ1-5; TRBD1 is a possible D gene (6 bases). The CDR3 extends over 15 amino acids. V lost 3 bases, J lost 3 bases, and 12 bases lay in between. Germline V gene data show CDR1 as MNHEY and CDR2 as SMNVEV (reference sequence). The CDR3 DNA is TGTGCCAGCAGTTTTTCGGGGGCTTACAATCAGCCCCAGCATTTT. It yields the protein CASSFSGAYNQPQHF.

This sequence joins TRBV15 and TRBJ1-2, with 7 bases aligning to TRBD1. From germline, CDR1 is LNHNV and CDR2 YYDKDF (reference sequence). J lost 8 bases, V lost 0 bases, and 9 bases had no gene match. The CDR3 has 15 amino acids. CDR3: CATSRDRPGGGGYTF. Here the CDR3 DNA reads TGTGCCACCAGCAGAGATCGGCCAGGGGGTGGCGGCTACACCTTC. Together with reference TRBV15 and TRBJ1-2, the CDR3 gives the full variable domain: DAMVIQNPRYQVTQFGKPVTLSCSQTLNHNVMYWYQQKSSQAPKLLFHYYDKDFNNEADTPDNFQSRRPNTSFCFLDIRSPGLGDTAMYLCATSRDRPGGGGYTFGSGTRLTVV.

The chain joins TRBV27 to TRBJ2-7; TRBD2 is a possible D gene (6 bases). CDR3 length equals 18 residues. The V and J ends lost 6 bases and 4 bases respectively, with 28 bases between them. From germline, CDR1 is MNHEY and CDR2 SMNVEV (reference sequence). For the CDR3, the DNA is TGTGCCAGCAGCCTTACCGGGTGGGATAGCGGAACCTTTTACGAGCAGTACTTC. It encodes CASSLTGWDSGTFYEQYF.

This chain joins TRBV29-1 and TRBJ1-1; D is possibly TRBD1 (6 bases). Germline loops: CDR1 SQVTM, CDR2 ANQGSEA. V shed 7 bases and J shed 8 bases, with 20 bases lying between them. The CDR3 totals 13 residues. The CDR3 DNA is TGCAGCGCAGAGGGGCAGGGGACACCGGAAGCTTTCTTT. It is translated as CSAEGQGTPEAFF.

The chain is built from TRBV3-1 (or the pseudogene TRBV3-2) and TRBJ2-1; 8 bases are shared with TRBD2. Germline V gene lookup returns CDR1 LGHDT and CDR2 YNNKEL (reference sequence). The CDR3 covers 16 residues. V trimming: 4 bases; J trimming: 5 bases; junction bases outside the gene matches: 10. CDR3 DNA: TGTGCCAGCAGCCCCCGGGGGGGACTTAAAAACAATGAGCAGTTCTTC. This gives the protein CASSPRGGLKNNEQFF.